The next 27 T cell receptor beta chains were all read from a single sample in a study of cytomegalovirus exposure and HLA in healthy donors. This PCR relied on a set of 60 Vbeta primers and 13 Jbeta primers. Clones were sequenced by immunoSEQ multiplex PCR, and TCRdb holds only the in-frame ones, with some missing. The repertoire holds approximately 170,000 clones, with around 65% as singletons. The sample consisted of PBMCs. These TCRs come from a middle-aged woman in good health and CMV-seropositive.

This clone has a handful of counts. This chain joins TRBV15 and TRBJ1-1; no clear D gene. Germline V gene data show CDR1 as LNHNV and CDR2 as YYDKDF (reference sequence). V lost 0 bases and J lost 5, with 7 bases in between. The CDR3 spans 13 residues. CDR3 nucleotide sequence: TGTGCCACCAGCAGAGATCGGGGTACTGAAGCTTTCTTT. It codes for CATSRDRGTEAFF.

CDR3 residues: CASSAAPQGSHEQYF. CDR3 coding DNA: TGTGCCAGCAGCGCGGCCCCTCAGGGGTCCCACGAGCAGTACTTC. The V and J genes are TRBV7-9 and TRBJ2-7; possible D gene TRBD1, 6 bases. CDR1 is SEHNR, CDR2 FQNEAQ, per germline (reference sequence). This CDR3 region has 15 residues. Deletions cut 5 bases from V and 5 bases from J, with 19 bases between.

This clone showed up just a few times. V and J are TRBV19 and TRBJ2-3; unclear D gene. This CDR3 is 11 amino acids long. Trimming took off 3 bases at V and 8 bases at J, with 6 bases between the two ends. Germline V gives CDR1 LNHDA, CDR2 SQIVND (reference sequence). CDR3 in amino acids: CASSISITQYF. For the CDR3, the DNA is TGTGCCAGTAGTATCTCTATTACGCAGTATTTT.

J is TRBJ2-7 and V is TRBV7-6; 8 bases agree with TRBD2. This CDR3 spans 13 amino acids. The V segment lost 5 bases and the J segment 7 bases; nucleotides outside the gene matches: 7. Germline V CDR1 and CDR2: SGHVS, FNYEAQ. The CDR3 DNA follows: TGTGCCAGCAGCCCGGGACTAGTGAGTGAGCAGTACTTC. This sequence encodes CASSPGLVSEQYF.

The genes are TRBV19 and TRBJ2-7; 10 bases are a match to TRBD1. Per germline, CDR1 LNHDA and CDR2 SQIVND (reference sequence). The CDR3 is made up of 14 amino acids. The V segment lost 5 bases and the J segment 7 bases; nucleotides outside the gene matches: 8. CDR3 sequence: CASSLRQGALEQYF. The CDR3 DNA is TGTGCCAGTAGTCTTCGACAGGGGGCGCTGGAGCAGTACTTC.

The chain couples TRBV25-1 to TRBJ1-4; 10 nucleotides align to TRBD1. CDR1 is MGHDK, CDR2 SYGVNS, per germline. V lost 1 base and J lost 8; bases outside the gene matches: 7. There are 16 residues in the CDR3. CDR3 protein: CASSEFLGQGLEKLFF. Here the CDR3 DNA reads TGTGCCAGCAGTGAATTTTTGGGACAGGGGTTGGAAAAACTGTTTTTT.

On this clone itself: At one boundary the junction diverges from the germline segment, which might be a read error. V usage is TRBV5-4 and J usage is TRBJ1-2; D remains ambiguous. This CDR3 has 16 amino acids. Germline V gene data show CDR1 as SGHNT and CDR2 as YYREEE (reference sequence). For the CDR3, the DNA is TGTGCCAGCAGCTTGCCCCGAGCGGGAGGGTCTTATGGCTACCCCTTC. It codes for CASSLPRAGGSYGYPF.

The J gene is TRBJ1-4, the V gene TRBV19; 8 nucleotides agree with TRBD1. CDR1 and CDR2 (germline): LNHDA, SQIVND (reference sequence). The CDR3 is made up of 16 amino acids. Unmatched junction bases numbered 9, after V lost 1 base and J lost 8 bases. CDR3 DNA sequence: TGTGCCAGTAGTATAGGAAGGACAGGGCTGGGGGAAAAACTGTTTTTT. Amino acids: CASSIGRTGLGEKLFF.

A few counts support this clone. The CDR3 DNA is TGTGCCAGCAGGTTAGCGGGGACCTACAATGAGCAGTTCTTC. This gives the protein CASRLAGTYNEQFF. V usage is TRBV28 and J usage is TRBJ2-1; 8 bases are a match to TRBD2. Germline V lookup: CDR1 MDHEN, CDR2 SYDVKM. With V trimmed by 6 bases and J by 2 bases, 3 bases remained unmatched. The CDR3 spans 14 residues.

The chain links TRBV28 to TRBJ1-4; D remains ambiguous. This CDR3 is built from 11 residues. CDR1 and CDR2 (germline): MDHEN, SYDVKM. Trimming cost V 3 bases and J 7 bases, with 3 bases left between them. The CDR3 bases are TGTGCCAGCAGTTTGAGTGAAAAACTGTTTTTT. It yields the protein CASSLSEKLFF.

This clone was observed a handful of times. The J gene is TRBJ2-3, the V gene TRBV5-1; D remains ambiguous. V lost 0 bases, J lost 0 bases, and 8 bases lay in between. The CDR3 length is 15 residues. The germline V gene has CDR1 SGHRS and CDR2 YFSETQ. Written as DNA, the CDR3 is TGCGCCAGCAGCTTGGTGGTCGGGAGCACAGATACGCAGTATTTT. This gives the protein CASSLVVGSTDTQYF. Drawing the rest from reference TRBV5-1 and TRBJ2-3, the complete variable domain is KAGVTQTPRYLIKTRGQQVTLSCSPISGHRSVSWYQQTPGQGLQFLFEYFSETQRNKGNFPGRFSGRQFSNSRSEMNVSTLELGDSALYLCASSLVVGSTDTQYFGPGTRLTVL.

This clone was seen only a few times. The chain joins TRBV7-2 to TRBJ2-3, with D perhaps matching TRBD2 (6 bases). There are 13 residues in the CDR3. Germline assignment: CDR1 SGHTA and CDR2 FQGNSA. The ends were cut back, 6 bases at V and 3 bases at J, with 10 bases in the middle. CDR3 loop: CASRSTSTDTQYF. The CDR3 nucleotides are TGTGCCAGCAGATCGACTAGTACAGATACGCAGTATTTT. Supplemented by reference TRBV7-2 and TRBJ2-3, the full variable domain reads GAGVSQSPSNKVTEKGKDVELRCDPISGHTALYWYRQSLGQGLEFLIYFQGNSAPDKSGLPSDRFSAERTGGSVSTLTIQRTQQEDSAVYLCASRSTSTDTQYFGPGTRLTVL.

The chain recombines TRBV7-8 with TRBJ1-1; no reliable D call. CDR1 and CDR2 (germline): SGHVS, FQNEAQ. This CDR3 has 15 residues. Trimming cost V 3 bases and J 0 bases, with 11 bases left between them. DNA of the CDR3: TGTGCCAGCAGCTTTCAGACATCCATGAACACTGAAGCTTTCTTT. This sequence encodes CASSFQTSMNTEAFF.

The chain uses TRBV9 and TRBJ2-1; 8 bases are shared with TRBD2. V lost 2 bases, J lost 0 bases, and 4 bases stayed unmatched. The V gene's germline CDR1 is SGDLS and CDR2 YYNGEE. This CDR3 has 16 residues. The CDR3: CASSVEAGVSYNEQFF. The CDR3 region has the DNA TGTGCCAGCAGCGTCGAAGCGGGGGTCTCCTACAATGAGCAGTTCTTC.

The V gene is TRBV7-8, the J gene TRBJ1-1; D may be TRBD1 (5 bases). Looked up from germline, CDR1 is SGHVS and CDR2 is FQNEAQ. The CDR3 consists of 13 residues. Trimming took off 5 bases at V and 0 bases at J, with 7 bases between the two ends. Written as DNA, the CDR3 is TGTGCCAGCAGCCCGACAGTGAACACTGAAGCTTTCTTT. It specifies CASSPTVNTEAFF.

The rearrangement links TRBV12-5 to TRBJ1-2; the match to TRBD1 covers 10 bases. Germline CDR1 LGHNT, CDR2 FRNRAP. With 2 bases clipped from V and 4 bases from J, the junction kept 4 bases outside the gene matches. This CDR3 has 15 amino acids. CDR3 coding DNA: TGTGCTAGTGGTTTGACGACAGGGGGCGGCTATGGCTACACCTTC. Protein sequence: CASGLTTGGGYGYTF. Full variable domain (rest looked up from reference TRBV12-5 and TRBJ1-2): DARVTQTPRHKVTEMGQEVTMRCQPILGHNTVFWYRQTMMQGLELLAYFRNRAPLDDSGMPKDRFSAEMPDATLATLKIQPSEPRDSAVYFCASGLTTGGGYGYTFGSGTRLTVV.

This clone appeared a single time. The rearrangement uses TRBV11-2 and TRBJ2-1; TRBD2 matches at 13 bases. Germline V gene data show CDR1 as SGHAT and CDR2 as FQNNGV. This CDR3 comprises 17 residues. Trimming took 2 bases from V and 10 from J; bases not matched to a gene: 11. The CDR3 sequence: CASSLWGTGTSGAEQFF. The CDR3 region has the DNA TGTGCCAGCAGCTTATGGGGTACCGGGACTAGCGGGGCCGAGCAGTTCTTC.

The chain employs TRBV7-3 and TRBJ1-2; 8 nucleotides align to TRBD1. Germline trimming cut 2 bases from V and 5 bases from J; bases unmatched to any gene: 4. This CDR3 region has 14 residues. Germline V gives CDR1 SGHTA, CDR2 FQGTGA. The CDR3 is CASSLGDRKYGYTF. CDR3 sequence (DNA): TGTGCCAGCAGCTTAGGGGACAGGAAGTATGGCTACACCTTC.

This sequence joins TRBV19 and TRBJ2-2, with TRBD2 matching 12 bases. The V gene's germline CDR1 is LNHDA and CDR2 SQIVND (reference sequence). The CDR3 covers 17 residues. After removal of 5 bases from V and 8 bases from J, the junction contained 12 bases not matched to a gene. The CDR3 coding sequence is TGTGCCAGTAGTGTTCTACTGACTAGCGGGAGTTGGGGGGAGCTGTTTTTT. It encodes CASSVLLTSGSWGELFF.

This rearrangement joins TRBV7-3 to TRBJ1-1; D might be TRBD1 (5 bases). Per germline, CDR1 SGHTA and CDR2 FQGTGA. Between the trimmed V and J ends, which lost 1 base and 2 bases, there was a span of 8 bases. This CDR3 has 14 amino acids. The CDR3 spells CASSLRQLNTEAFF. CDR3 sequence (DNA): TGTGCCAGCAGCTTAAGACAGCTAAACACTGAAGCTTTCTTT.

The rearrangement joins TRBV6-1 to TRBJ2-3, with 7 nucleotides matching TRBD2. Looked up from germline, CDR1 is MNHNS and CDR2 is SASEGT. V was clipped by 7 bases and J by 6 bases; unmatched bases: 13. The CDR3 runs 15 residues. CDR3 residues: CASTGGSAQSDTQYF. The CDR3 nucleotides read TGTGCCAGCACGGGGGGAAGTGCGCAGTCTGATACGCAGTATTTT.

The rearrangement uses TRBV18 and TRBJ1-5; 7 nucleotides match TRBD1. Losses at the gene ends were 5 bases for V and 7 bases for J; bases not matched to a gene: 11. CDR1 KGHSH and CDR2 LQKENI come from the germline V gene. The length of the CDR3 is 15 residues. CDR3 amino acids: CASSTPSQGLQPQHF. In nucleotides, the CDR3 is TGTGCCAGCTCAACTCCCTCACAGGGGTTACAGCCCCAGCATTTT. Together with reference TRBV18 and TRBJ1-5, the CDR3 gives the full variable domain: NAGVMQNPRHLVRRRGQEARLRCSPMKGHSHVYWYRQLPEEGLKFMVYLQKENIIDESGMPKERFSAEFPKEGPSILRIQQVVRGDSAAYFCASSTPSQGLQPQHFGDGTRLSIL.

The rearrangement links TRBV19 to TRBJ1-5; no definite D call. V lost 4 bases and J 0 bases, leaving 10 bases between the germline ends. CDR3 length: 15 amino acids. Germline loops: CDR1 LNHDA, CDR2 SQIVND (reference sequence). DNA of the CDR3: TGTGCCAGTAGTAAGAGGCAGAATAGCAATCAGCCCCAGCATTTT. This codes for CASSKRQNSNQPQHF.

This clone occurred a few times. V usage is TRBV4-3 and J usage is TRBJ1-1, with 8 bases matching TRBD1. V lost 3 bases and J lost 6; bases outside the gene matches: 6. Per the germline V gene, CDR1 is LGHNA and CDR2 is YSLEER. CDR3 length: 14 residues. The CDR3 is CASSHGQGAAEAFF. CDR3 bases: TGCGCCAGCAGCCACGGGCAGGGGGCCGCTGAAGCTTTCTTT.

The chain carries TRBV6-6 and TRBJ2-7, with 11 positions matching TRBD2. Germline-derived CDR1 and CDR2 are MNHNY and SVGAGI (reference sequence). With V trimmed by 4 bases and J by 11 bases, 7 bases remained unmatched. The CDR3 runs to 13 residues. The CDR3 region has the DNA TGTGCCAGCAGTTCTACTAGCGGGAGACCTGAGTACTTC. Translated, it gives CASSSTSGRPEYF.

This clone was seen only once. Sequence at one end of the junction differs from germline and may be a read error. The CDR3 nucleotides are TGTGCCAGCAGCCATAGAGGTTCACCCCTCAACTTT. Residues: CASSHRGSPLNF. The chain carries TRBV7-2 and TRBJ1-6; no clear D. The CDR3 extends over 12 amino acids. Germline V CDR1 and CDR2: SGHTA, FQGNSA.

This chain joins TRBV5-1 and TRBJ2-2, with D uncertain. This CDR3 spans 14 amino acids. Trimming removed 0 bases at V and 4 bases at J, with 7 bases between. CDR1 and CDR2 from the germline V gene are SGHRS and YFSETQ. This CDR3 is CASSLGALTGELFF. In DNA, the CDR3 is TGCGCCAGCAGCTTGGGGGCCCTCACCGGGGAGCTGTTTTTT.